This paragraph covers one TCR beta chain sequence. The record originates from a study of cytomegalovirus exposure and HLA in healthy donors. This CDR3 region has 15 residues. The germline V gene has CDR1 SGHNT and CDR2 YYREEE (reference sequence). With 3 bases removed from V and 2 bases from J, the gap between germline ends came to 11 bases. The PCR had 60 Vbeta and 13 Jbeta primers. Profiling relied on immunoSEQ multiplex PCR, and the TCRdb table lists in-frame clones only, not all of them. There are 95,000 to 100,000 clones in the sample; under 85% occur only once, and 1.5% to 2% lies in the top ten.

The sample comprised PBMCs. The rearrangement links TRBV5-4 to TRBJ1-4; no definite D call. The receptor comes from a middle-aged man in good health and CMV-seronegative. The CDR3 nucleotides read TGTGCCAGCAGCTCCCAGTGGAGCACTAATGAAAAACTGTTTTTT. Its translation: CASSSQWSTNEKLFF.